Below are 25 T cell receptor beta chains sequenced from a single sample in a study of CD8 T cells in ankylosing spondylitis. Study-wide points: A motif of roughly eight highly homologous TCR beta variants was seen as apparently characteristic of ankylosing spondylitis blood.

TCRdb recomputed calls from the 5' RACE reads with MiXCR, one row per CDR3 protein. The sample consists of around 890,000 distinct CDR3 sequences, over 9.5% of them appearing once. Their antigens are not known. The sample comprised blood, either unsorted or a sorted T cell fraction (not recorded which). The receptors derive from a male donor with ankylosing spondylitis.

This rearrangement joins TRBV5-1 to TRBJ2-3, with 7 bases lining up with TRBD2. The CDR3 length is 16 residues. J gave up 0 bases and V 6 bases, and 10 bases lay outside the gene matches. Germline lookup yields CDR1 SGHRS and CDR2 YFSETQ. The CDR3 DNA is TGCGCCAGCACTAAAACAGCGGGAACTAGCACAGATACGCAGTATTTT. Translation gives CASTKTAGTSTDTQYF.

In this sample, this clonotype turned up a few times. The J gene is TRBJ2-6, the V gene TRBV5-5, with D unclear. V lost 5 bases, J lost 2 bases, and 11 bases lay in between. The CDR3 length is 15 residues. CDR1 is SGHKS, CDR2 YYEKEE, per germline (reference sequence). The CDR3 spells CASSYLLAGANVLTF. DNA for the CDR3: TGTGCCAGCAGTTACCTATTGGCTGGGGCCAACGTCCTGACTTTC.

The gene calls are TRBV5-1 and TRBJ2-7; 7 bases match TRBD1. The CDR3 sequence is 13 residues long. J gave up 3 bases and V 5 bases, and 5 bases lay outside the gene matches. Looked up from germline, CDR1 is SGHRS and CDR2 is YFSETQ. The CDR3 DNA reads as TGCGCCAGCAGAAGGACAGGAGACTACGAGCAGTACTTC. Its translation is CASRRTGDYEQYF. Filled out from reference TRBV5-1 and TRBJ2-7, the complete variable domain reads KAGVTQTPRYLIKTRGQQVTLSCSPISGHRSVSWYQQTPGQGLQFLFEYFSETQRNKGNFPGRFSGRQFSNSRSEMNVSTLELGDSALYLCASRRTGDYEQYFGPGTRLTVT.

The chain links TRBV9 to TRBJ1-1; D possibly corresponds to TRBD1 (5 bases). This CDR3 has 14 residues. V lost 0 bases, J lost 4 bases, and 10 bases lay in between. CDR1 is SGDLS, CDR2 YYNGEE, per germline. CDR3 sequence reads: CASSVVSGSTEAFF. For the CDR3, the DNA is TGTGCCAGCAGCGTAGTTTCAGGGAGCACTGAAGCTTTCTTT.

This clonotype was picked up many times. The gene calls are TRBV10-3 and TRBJ2-1; the match to TRBD2 covers 9 bases. V was clipped by 5 bases and J by 4 bases; unmatched bases: 6. Germline CDR1 is ENHRY and CDR2 is SYGVKD. The CDR3 has 15 amino acids. CDR3 nucleotide sequence: TGTGCCATCAGTACCGGGACTAGCACATACAATGAGCAGTTCTTC. Protein: CAISTGTSTYNEQFF.

This clonotype has just a few counts. CDR3 amino acids: CASTLAGSTEAFF. As DNA, the CDR3 is TGTGCCAGCACCCTTGCGGGGAGCACTGAAGCTTTCTTT. The chain joins TRBV7-2 to TRBJ1-1, with no clear D. This CDR3 has 13 residues. The V end lost 7 bases, the J end lost 4 bases, and 13 bases lay between the germline ends. The V gene's germline CDR1 is SGHTA and CDR2 FQGNSA.

This clonotype showed up many times. This rearrangement joins TRBV7-2 to TRBJ2-7; TRBD2 is a possible D gene (5 bases). This CDR3 has 16 residues. Germline V gene data show CDR1 as SGHTA and CDR2 as FQGNSA. V was clipped by 1 base and J by 3 bases, with 16 bases between them. The CDR3 region is CASSLDEVRGHYEQYF. CDR3 DNA: TGTGCCAGCAGCTTAGACGAGGTCAGAGGGCACTACGAGCAGTACTTC.

This clonotype was observed at least ten times. The chain is built from TRBV12-3 or TRBV12-4 and TRBJ2-2, with D hard to call. The CDR3 is made up of 12 amino acids. The V and J ends lost 5 bases and 3 bases respectively, with 4 bases between them. The CDR3 DNA reads as TGTGCCAGCAGTCGATACACCGGGGAGCTGTTTTTT. This gives the protein CASSRYTGELFF.

CDR3 coding DNA: TGCAGTGCGGATCCGGGATCTCTCTACGAGCAGTACTTC. Residues: CSADPGSLYEQYF. The chain combines TRBV20-1 with TRBJ2-7, with a weak D call TRBD2 (5 bases). V was clipped by 6 bases and J by 3 bases, with 15 bases between them. From germline, CDR1 is DFQATT and CDR2 SNEGSKA (reference sequence). This CDR3 is 13 amino acids long.

This clonotype was seen only a few times. J is TRBJ2-5 and V is TRBV12-3 or TRBV12-4, with 7 bases identical to TRBD2. J lost 0 bases, V lost 11 bases, and 6 bases had no gene match. The CDR3 spans 13 residues. In DNA form, the CDR3 reads TGTGCCGCTCGTCGGGGGGACCAAGAGACCCAGTACTTC. Protein product: CAARRGDQETQYF.

This clonotype was counted many times. J is TRBJ1-1 and V is TRBV7-2; perhaps TRBD1 as D (5 bases). The germline V and J ends were trimmed by 2 bases and 7 bases, with 11 bases remaining between them. The CDR3 sequence is 13 residues long. Germline CDR1 and CDR2: SGHTA and FQGNSA. The DNA of the CDR3 is TGTGCCAGCAGCTTAATCGGGGGTGATGAAGCTTTCTTT. It encodes CASSLIGGDEAFF.

This clonotype came up many times. The rearrangement joins TRBV12-3 or TRBV12-4 to TRBJ2-1, with D perhaps being TRBD1 or TRBD2 (5 bases each). CDR3 length: 14 residues. The ends were cut back, 6 bases at V and 9 bases at J, with 18 bases in the middle. The CDR3 coding sequence is TGTGCCAGCAGCCCCATGAGAGGGGCAAGTGAGCAGTTCTTC. It codes for CASSPMRGASEQFF.

The rearrangement joins TRBV27 to TRBJ2-1, with TRBD2 matching over 12 bases. Germline CDR1 and CDR2: MNHEY and SMNVEV (reference sequence). The CDR3 covers 16 residues. V was pared by 8 bases and J by 4 bases, with 9 bases of the junction left unmatched. As DNA, the CDR3 is TGTGCCAGCTCAAGGGGACTAGCGGGCTTTTACAATGAGCAGTTCTTC. This translates into CASSRGLAGFYNEQFF.

This clonotype was counted at least ten times. J is TRBJ2-2 and V is TRBV29-1; TRBD2 is a possible D gene (6 bases). V was cut by 7 bases and J by 4 bases, with 16 bases left in between. Per germline, CDR1 SQVTM and CDR2 ANQGSEA. The CDR3 loop spans 14 amino acids. For the CDR3, the DNA is TGCAGCGCCGAGGGAGGTCAGCCCACCGGGGAGCTGTTTTTT. It codes for CSAEGGQPTGELFF.

This chain connects TRBV10-3 to TRBJ1-6; TRBD1 is a possible D gene (6 bases). Between the trimmed V and J ends, which lost 2 bases and 10 bases, there was a span of 15 bases. The CDR3 is 15 amino acids. CDR1 is ENHRY, CDR2 SYGVKD, per germline. This chain's CDR3 is CAISEVRAGVSPLHF. The CDR3 DNA sequence: TGTGCCATCAGTGAGGTTCGGGCAGGGGTCTCACCCCTCCACTTT.

This clonotype was counted between two and nine times. J is TRBJ2-7 and V is TRBV5-1, with a tentative D call TRBD2 (6 bases). The CDR3 contains 16 residues. V was clipped by 1 base and J by 6 bases, with 20 bases between them. Germline CDR1 and CDR2: SGHRS and YFSETQ. The DNA of the CDR3 is TGCGCCAGCAGCTTGTTGGAGGGAGCCACTACTGGCGAGCAGTACTTC. Protein sequence: CASSLLEGATTGEQYF.

This chain links TRBV6-1 with TRBJ2-5, with D unclear. From germline, CDR1 is MNHNS and CDR2 SASEGT. This CDR3 has 14 amino acids. V was cut by 7 bases and J by 4 bases, with 16 bases left in between. As DNA, the CDR3 is TGTGCCAGCACCTTAGTAAGAGTTGGAGAGACCCAGTACTTC. As protein: CASTLVRVGETQYF.

This clonotype was detected a few times. The chain has TRBV7-9 and TRBJ1-6; TRBD1 matches 7 bases. V shed 5 bases and J 14 bases; nucleotides not matched to a gene: 15. Germline V CDR1 and CDR2: SEHNR, FQNEAQ (reference sequence). This CDR3 contains 15 residues. This CDR3 reads CASSLKGQSSPSLHF. For the CDR3, the DNA is TGTGCCAGCAGCCTGAAGGGACAGTCGAGTCCATCCCTCCACTTT.

In its sample, this clonotype was seen a few times. The rearrangement links TRBV7-2 to TRBJ2-1; unclear D gene. The CDR3 spans 14 residues. The germline gives CDR1 SGHTA, CDR2 FQGNSA. The V end was cut by 1 base, the J end by 9 bases, with 13 bases between. CDR3 amino acids: CASSLVRRVGEQFF. The CDR3 nucleotides read TGTGCCAGCAGCTTAGTACGTAGGGTTGGTGAGCAGTTCTTC.

This clonotype has more than one count but fewer than ten. This chain joins TRBV5-1 and TRBJ2-1; TRBD1 matches 7 bases. Per germline, CDR1 SGHRS and CDR2 YFSETQ. The length of the CDR3 is 15 residues. Germline trimming cut 0 bases from V and 4 bases from J; bases unmatched to any gene: 4. Here the CDR3 DNA reads TGCGCCAGCAGCTTGGAGGGACAGCAATACAATGAGCAGTTCTTC. Translation gives CASSLEGQQYNEQFF.

There are a few counts of this clonotype. The chain uses TRBV7-3 and TRBJ2-3; weak D call: TRBD2 (6 bases). The CDR3 runs 15 residues. Germline lookup yields CDR1 SGHTA and CDR2 FQGTGA. With 0 bases removed from V and 4 bases from J, the gap between germline ends came to 11 bases. CDR3 region: CASSLTGGISDTQYF. The CDR3 DNA reads as TGTGCCAGCAGCTTAACTGGGGGGATATCAGATACGCAGTATTTT.

V usage is TRBV10-3 and J usage is TRBJ1-5; 7 bases agree with TRBD1. CDR1 and CDR2 from the germline V gene are ENHRY and SYGVKD. Germline trimming cut 10 bases from V and 2 bases from J; bases unmatched to any gene: 2. This CDR3 has 12 amino acids. CDR3 coding DNA: TGTGCCACCCAGGGGGGCAATCAGCCCCAGCATTTT. Amino acids: CATQGGNQPQHF.

In its sample, this clonotype was seen a few times. The chain combines TRBV2 with TRBJ2-3; D may be TRBD2 (5 bases). This CDR3 has 12 residues. Trimming took 7 bases from V and 3 from J, leaving 8 bases between them. Germline CDR1 reads SNHLY; CDR2 reads FYNNEI. The CDR3 DNA reads as TGTGCCAGCACCGGGGAGACAGATACGCAGTATTTT. It codes for CASTGETDTQYF.

The sample holds many counts of this clonotype. This sequence joins TRBV5-1 and TRBJ1-1; 10 bases align to TRBD1. Per the germline V gene, CDR1 is SGHRS and CDR2 is YFSETQ. With 8 bases clipped from V and 2 bases from J, the junction kept 12 bases outside the gene matches. The CDR3 runs 16 residues. The CDR3 reads CASYSGTGEVNTEAFF. For the CDR3, the DNA is TGCGCCAGTTATAGTGGGACAGGGGAAGTCAACACTGAAGCTTTCTTT.

A few counts support this clonotype. The chain links TRBV20-1 to TRBJ1-4; no reliable D call. The ends were cut back, 0 bases at V and 0 bases at J, with 14 bases in the middle. This CDR3 is built from 17 residues. CDR1 and CDR2 from the germline V gene are DFQATT and SNEGSKA (reference sequence). CDR3 sequence (DNA): TGCAGTGCTAGAGATTTATCCAGGAGTGCAACTAATGAAAAACTGTTTTTT. As protein: CSARDLSRSATNEKLFF.